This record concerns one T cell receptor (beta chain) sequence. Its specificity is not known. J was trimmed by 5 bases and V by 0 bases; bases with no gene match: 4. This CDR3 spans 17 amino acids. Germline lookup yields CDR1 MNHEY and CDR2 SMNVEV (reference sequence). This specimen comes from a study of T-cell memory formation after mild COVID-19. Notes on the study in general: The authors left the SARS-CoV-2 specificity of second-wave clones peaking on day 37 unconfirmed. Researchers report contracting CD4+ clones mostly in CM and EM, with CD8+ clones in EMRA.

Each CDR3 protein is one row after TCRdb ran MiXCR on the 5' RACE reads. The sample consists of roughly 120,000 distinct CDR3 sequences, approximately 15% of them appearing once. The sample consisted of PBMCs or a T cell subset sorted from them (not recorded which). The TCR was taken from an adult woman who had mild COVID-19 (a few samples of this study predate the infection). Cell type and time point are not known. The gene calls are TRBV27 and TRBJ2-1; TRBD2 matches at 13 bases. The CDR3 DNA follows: TGTGCCAGCAGTTTATCCCTGGGACTAGCGGGAAACAATGAGCAGTTCTTC. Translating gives CASSLSLGLAGNNEQFF.